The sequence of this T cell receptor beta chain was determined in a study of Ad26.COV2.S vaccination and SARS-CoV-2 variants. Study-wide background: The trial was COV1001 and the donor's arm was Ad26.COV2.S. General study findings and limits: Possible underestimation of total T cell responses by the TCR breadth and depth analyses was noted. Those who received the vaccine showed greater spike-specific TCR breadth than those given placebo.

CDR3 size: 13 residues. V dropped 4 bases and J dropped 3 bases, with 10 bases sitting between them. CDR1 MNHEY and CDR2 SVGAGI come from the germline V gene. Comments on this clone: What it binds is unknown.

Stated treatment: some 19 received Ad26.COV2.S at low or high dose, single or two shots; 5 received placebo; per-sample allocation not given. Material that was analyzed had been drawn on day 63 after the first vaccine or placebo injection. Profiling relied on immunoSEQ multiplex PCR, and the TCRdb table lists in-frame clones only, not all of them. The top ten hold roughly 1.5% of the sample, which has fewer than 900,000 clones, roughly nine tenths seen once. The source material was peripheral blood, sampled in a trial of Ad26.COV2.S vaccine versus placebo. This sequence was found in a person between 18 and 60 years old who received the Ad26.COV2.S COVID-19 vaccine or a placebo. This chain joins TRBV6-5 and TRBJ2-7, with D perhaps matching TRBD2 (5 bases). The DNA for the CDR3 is TGTGCCAGCAGTTTCCGGGGAAACTACGAGCAGTACTTC. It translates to CASSFRGNYEQYF.